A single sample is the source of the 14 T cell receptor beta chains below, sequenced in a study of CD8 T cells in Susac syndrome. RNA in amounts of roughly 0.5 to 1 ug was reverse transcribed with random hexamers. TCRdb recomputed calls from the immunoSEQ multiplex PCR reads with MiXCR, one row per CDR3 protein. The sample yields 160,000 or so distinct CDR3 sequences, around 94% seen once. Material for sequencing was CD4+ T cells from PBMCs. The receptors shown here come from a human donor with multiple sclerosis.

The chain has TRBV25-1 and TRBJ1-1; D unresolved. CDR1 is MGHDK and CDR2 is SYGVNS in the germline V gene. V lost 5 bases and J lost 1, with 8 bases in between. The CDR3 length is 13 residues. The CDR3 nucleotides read TGTGCCAGCAGTAGAAAACCGAACACTGAAGCTTTCTTT. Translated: CASSRKPNTEAFF.

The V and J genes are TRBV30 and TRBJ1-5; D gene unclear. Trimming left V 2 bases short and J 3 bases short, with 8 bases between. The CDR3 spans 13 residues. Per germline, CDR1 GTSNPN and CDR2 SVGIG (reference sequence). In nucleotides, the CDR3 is TGTGCCTGGAGTAGAAGTCTCAATCAGCCCCAGCATTTT. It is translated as CAWSRSLNQPQHF.

The CDR3 sequence is CGGSRTEGYTF. As DNA, the CDR3 is TGCGGCGGATCCAGGACAGAAGGCTACACCTTC. This chain joins TRBV29-1 and TRBJ1-2, with D possibly TRBD1 on 6 matching bases. CDR1 and CDR2 (germline): SQVTM, ANQGSEA. The CDR3 has 11 residues.

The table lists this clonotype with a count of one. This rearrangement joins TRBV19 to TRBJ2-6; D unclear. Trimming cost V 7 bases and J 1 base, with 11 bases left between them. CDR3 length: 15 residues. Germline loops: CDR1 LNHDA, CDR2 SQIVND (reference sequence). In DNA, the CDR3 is TGTGCCAGTAATGGAGATTTGTCTGGGGCCAACGTCCTGACTTTC. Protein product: CASNGDLSGANVLTF.

CDR3 region: CASSPLGGFYNEQFF. The CDR3 region has the DNA TGTGCCAGCAGTCCGCTGGGCGGGTTCTACAATGAGCAGTTCTTC. V is TRBV12-3 or TRBV12-4 and J is TRBJ2-1; weak D call: TRBD2 (5 bases). V was clipped by 5 bases and J by 3 bases, with 14 bases between them. The CDR3 has 15 amino acids.

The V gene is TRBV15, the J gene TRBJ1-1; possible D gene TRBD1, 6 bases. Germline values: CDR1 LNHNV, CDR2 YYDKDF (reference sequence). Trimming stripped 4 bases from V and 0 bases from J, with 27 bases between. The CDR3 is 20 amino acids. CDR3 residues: CATSILPRRGGSTMNTEAFF. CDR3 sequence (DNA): TGTGCCACCAGCATACTACCTCGACGGGGGGGCTCTACTATGAACACTGAAGCTTTCTTT.

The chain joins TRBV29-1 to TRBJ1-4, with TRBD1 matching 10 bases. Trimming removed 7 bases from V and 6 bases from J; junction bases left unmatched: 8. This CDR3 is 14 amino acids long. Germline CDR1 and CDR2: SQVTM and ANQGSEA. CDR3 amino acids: CSATTGTGDEKLFF. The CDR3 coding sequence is TGCAGCGCGACAACCGGGACAGGGGATGAAAAACTGTTTTTT. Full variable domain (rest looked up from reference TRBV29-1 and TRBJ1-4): SAVISQKPSRDICQRGTSLTIQCQVDSQVTMMFWYRQQPGQSLTLIATANQGSEATYESGFVIDKFPISRPNLTFSTLTVSNMSPEDSSIYLCSATTGTGDEKLFFGSGTQLSVL.

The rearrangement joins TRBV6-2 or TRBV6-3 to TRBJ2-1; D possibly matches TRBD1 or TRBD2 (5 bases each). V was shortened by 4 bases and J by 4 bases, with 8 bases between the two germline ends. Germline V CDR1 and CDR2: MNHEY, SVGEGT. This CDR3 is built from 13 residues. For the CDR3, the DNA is TGTGCCAGCAGTTGGGACGTTTACAATGAGCAGTTCTTC. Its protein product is CASSWDVYNEQFF.

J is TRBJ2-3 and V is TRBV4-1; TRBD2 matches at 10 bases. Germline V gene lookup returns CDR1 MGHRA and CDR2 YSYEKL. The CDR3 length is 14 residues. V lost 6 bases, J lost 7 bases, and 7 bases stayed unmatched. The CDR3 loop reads CASSLAGVGNTQYF. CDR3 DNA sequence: TGCGCCAGCAGTCTAGCGGGAGTAGGAAATACGCAGTATTTT.

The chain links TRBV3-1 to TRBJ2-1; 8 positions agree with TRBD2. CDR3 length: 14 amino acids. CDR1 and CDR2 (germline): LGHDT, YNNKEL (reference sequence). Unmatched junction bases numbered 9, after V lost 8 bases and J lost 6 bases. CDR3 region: CASVPSGRVNEQFF. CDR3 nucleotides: TGTGCCAGCGTCCCCAGCGGGAGAGTCAATGAGCAGTTCTTC.

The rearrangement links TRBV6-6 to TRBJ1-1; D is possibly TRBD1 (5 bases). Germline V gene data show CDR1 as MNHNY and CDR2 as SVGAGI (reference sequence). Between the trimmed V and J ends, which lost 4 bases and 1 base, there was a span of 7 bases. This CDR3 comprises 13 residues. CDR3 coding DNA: TGTGCCAGCAGTTGGGACGAGAACACTGAAGCTTTCTTT. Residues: CASSWDENTEAFF.

CDR3 in amino acids: CSANPQPIWSKNIQYF. CDR3 in DNA: TGCAGTGCTAACCCCCAACCCATCTGGTCCAAAAACATTCAGTACTTC. The chain uses TRBV20-1 and TRBJ2-4; D is uncertain. V shed 4 bases and J shed 2 bases, with 18 bases lying between them. Germline V CDR1 and CDR2: DFQATT, SNEGSKA (reference sequence). The CDR3 runs 16 residues.

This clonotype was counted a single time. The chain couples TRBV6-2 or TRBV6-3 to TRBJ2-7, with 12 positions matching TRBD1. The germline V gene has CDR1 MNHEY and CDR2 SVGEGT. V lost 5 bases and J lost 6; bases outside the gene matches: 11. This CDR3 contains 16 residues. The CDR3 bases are TGTGCCAGCAGTGCCGGGACAGGGGGCTCTCTTCTCGAGCAGTACTTC. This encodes CASSAGTGGSLLEQYF.

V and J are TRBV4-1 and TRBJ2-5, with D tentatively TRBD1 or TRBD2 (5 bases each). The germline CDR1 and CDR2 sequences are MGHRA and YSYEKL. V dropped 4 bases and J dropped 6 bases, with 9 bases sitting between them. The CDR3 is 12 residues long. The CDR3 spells CASSPQGQTQYF. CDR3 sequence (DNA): TGCGCCAGCAGCCCGCAGGGACAGACCCAGTACTTC.